The 5 T cell receptor beta chains presented below share a single source sample, sequenced in a study of beta chain features in type 1 diabetes. cDNA synthesis used the whole RNA isolate, giving expressed TCRB sequences. Using immunoSEQ multiplex PCR, the repertoire was profiled, and TCRdb retains in-frame clones only, with some absent. The sample lists approximately 150,000 clones, around 9.3% seen once, with approximately 1.3% in the top ten. The sample comprised naive CD4+ T cells from blood. The receptors originated from a man aged 18-30 years in good health.

The V and J genes are TRBV11-2 and TRBJ1-1; the D gene is possibly TRBD1 (6 bases). Germline CDR1 SGHAT, CDR2 FQNNGV. V was clipped by 7 bases and J by 4 bases, with 16 bases between them. This CDR3 has 14 residues. CDR3 DNA sequence: TGTGCCAGCAAGCTCGGGGGGGCGCGCACTGAAGCTTTCTTT. Translation gives CASKLGGARTEAFF. Full variable domain (remainder filled in from reference TRBV11-2 and TRBJ1-1): EAGVAQSPRYKIIEKRQSVAFWCNPISGHATLYWYQQILGQGPKLLIQFQNNGVVDDSQLPKDRFSAERLKGVDSTLKIQPAKLEDSAVYLCASKLGGARTEAFFGQGTRLTVV.

This clone came up a few times. This rearrangement joins TRBV19 to TRBJ1-2; TRBD1 agrees at 9 bases. V shed 7 bases, J shed 0 bases, and the junction held 3 bases outside the gene matches. Germline CDR1 is LNHDA and CDR2 is SQIVND (reference sequence). The CDR3 is 14 amino acids. The CDR3 is CASIRTGANYGYTF. In nucleotides, the CDR3 is TGTGCCAGTATTCGGACAGGGGCTAACTATGGCTACACCTTC.

The rearrangement joins TRBV7-2 to TRBJ2-1; maybe TRBD2 (6 bases). Germline V gives CDR1 SGHTA, CDR2 FQGNSA. V lost 6 bases and J 7 bases, leaving 16 bases between the germline ends. CDR3 length equals 14 residues. The CDR3 loop is CASSAWGGANEQFF. Here the CDR3 DNA reads TGTGCCAGCAGTGCGTGGGGCGGGGCGAATGAGCAGTTCTTC.

This chain joins TRBV4-1 and TRBJ1-3; D is ambiguous. CDR1 MGHRA and CDR2 YSYEKL come from the germline V gene. V was shortened by 0 bases and J by 3 bases, with 15 bases between the two germline ends. The CDR3 is 17 amino acids. CDR3: CASSQDYAADVGNTIYF. As DNA, the CDR3 is TGCGCCAGCAGCCAAGATTACGCGGCCGATGTTGGAAACACCATATATTTT.

This clone was observed a few times. The chain combines TRBV10-3 with TRBJ1-2; 7 nucleotides match TRBD1. V trimming: 7 bases; J trimming: 9 bases; junction bases outside the gene matches: 8. CDR3 length: 12 residues. Germline CDR1 is ENHRY and CDR2 is SYGVKD. The CDR3 coding sequence is TGTGCCATCACCGGACAGGCCGAGAGCTACACCTTC. This gives the protein CAITGQAESYTF.